This T cell receptor beta chain appears in the sequencing data of a study of blood T cell repertoires in COVID-19. Study in general: In each case, the material was cDNA or gDNA derived from T cells, B-cell-depleted T cells, or PBMCs.

Trimming shortened V by 7 bases and J by 1 base, and 16 bases separated the two germline ends. This CDR3 contains 15 residues. The germline gives CDR1 SQVTM, CDR2 ANQGSEA. Original methodology: Nucleated cell counts were estimated from reference gene primer amplification. Only in-frame clones appear in the TCRdb table, and some are missing; sequencing was by immunoSEQ multiplex PCR. That table furnishes V, J and clone size, whereas the DNA furnished D and trimming. The table shows under 250,000 clones, with 86% occurring only once. The sample was peripheral blood. This sequence joins TRBV29-1 and TRBJ2-2, with D possibly being TRBD2 (6 bases). This TCR derives from a woman aged 60-75 years who had recovered from COVID-19. The CDR3 DNA sequence: TGCAGCGCAACCACCCGGGGAGGGAACACCGGGGAGCTGTTTTTT. It is translated as CSATTRGGNTGELFF.